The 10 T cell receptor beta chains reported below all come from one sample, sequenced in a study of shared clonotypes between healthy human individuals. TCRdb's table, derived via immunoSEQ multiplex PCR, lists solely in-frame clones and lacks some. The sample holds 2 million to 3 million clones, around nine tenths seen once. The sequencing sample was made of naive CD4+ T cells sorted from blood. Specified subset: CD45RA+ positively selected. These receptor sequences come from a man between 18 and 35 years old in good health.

DNA for the CDR3: TGCAGCGTTGAAACAGGGGTAAAGACCCAGTACTTC. This sequence encodes CSVETGVKTQYF. The chain carries TRBV29-1 and TRBJ2-5, with 7 nucleotides matching TRBD1. The J segment lost 6 bases and the V segment lost 2 bases, leaving 3 bases of the junction unmatched. This CDR3 has 12 residues. Looked up from germline, CDR1 is SQVTM and CDR2 is ANQGSEA.

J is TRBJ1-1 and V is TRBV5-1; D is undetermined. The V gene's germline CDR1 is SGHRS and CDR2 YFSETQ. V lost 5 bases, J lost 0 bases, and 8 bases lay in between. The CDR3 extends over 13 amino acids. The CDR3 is CASSAMLNTEAFF. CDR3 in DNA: TGCGCCAGCAGTGCGATGCTGAACACTGAAGCTTTCTTT.

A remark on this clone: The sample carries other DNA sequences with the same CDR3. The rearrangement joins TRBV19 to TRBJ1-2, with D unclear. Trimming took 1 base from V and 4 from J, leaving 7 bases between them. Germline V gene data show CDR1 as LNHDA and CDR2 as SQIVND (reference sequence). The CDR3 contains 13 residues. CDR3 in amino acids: CASSIGTGYGYTF. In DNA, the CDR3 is TGTGCCAGTAGTATAGGTACCGGCTATGGCTACACCTTC. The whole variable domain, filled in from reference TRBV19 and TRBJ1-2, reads DGGITQSPKYLFRKEGQNVTLSCEQNLNHDAMYWYRQDPGQGLRLIYYSQIVNDFQKGDIAEGYSVSREKKESFPLTVTSAQKNPTAFYLCASSIGTGYGYTFGSGTRLTVV.

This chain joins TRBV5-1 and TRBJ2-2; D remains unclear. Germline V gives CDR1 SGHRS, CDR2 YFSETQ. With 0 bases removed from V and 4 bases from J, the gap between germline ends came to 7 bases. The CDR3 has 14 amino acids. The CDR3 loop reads CASSLGLGTGELFF. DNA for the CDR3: TGCGCCAGCAGCTTGGGGCTCGGCACCGGGGAGCTGTTTTTT.

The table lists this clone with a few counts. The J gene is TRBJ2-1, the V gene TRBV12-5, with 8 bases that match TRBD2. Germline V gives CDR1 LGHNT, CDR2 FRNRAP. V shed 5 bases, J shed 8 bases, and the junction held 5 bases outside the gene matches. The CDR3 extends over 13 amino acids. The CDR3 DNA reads TGTGCTAGTGGTGTCGGGAGGGCCCATGAGCAGTTCTTC. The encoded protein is CASGVGRAHEQFF.

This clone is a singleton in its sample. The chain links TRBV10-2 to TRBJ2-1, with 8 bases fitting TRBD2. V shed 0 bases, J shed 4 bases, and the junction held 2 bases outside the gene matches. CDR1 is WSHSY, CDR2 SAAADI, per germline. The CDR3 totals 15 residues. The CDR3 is CASSESLAGYNEQFF. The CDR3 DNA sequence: TGCGCCAGCAGTGAGTCGTTAGCGGGATACAATGAGCAGTTCTTC.

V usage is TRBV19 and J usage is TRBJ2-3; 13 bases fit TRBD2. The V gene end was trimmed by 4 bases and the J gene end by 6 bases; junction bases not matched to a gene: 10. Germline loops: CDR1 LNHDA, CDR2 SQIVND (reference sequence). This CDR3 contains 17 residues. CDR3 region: CASSTDRTSGGEDTQYF. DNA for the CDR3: TGTGCCAGTAGTACCGATCGGACTAGCGGGGGAGAGGATACGCAGTATTTT.

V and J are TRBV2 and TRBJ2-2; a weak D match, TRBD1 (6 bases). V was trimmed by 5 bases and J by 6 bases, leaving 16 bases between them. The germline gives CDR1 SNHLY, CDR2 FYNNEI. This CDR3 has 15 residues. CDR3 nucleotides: TGTGCCAGCAGTCCCGACAGGCATGGGGCCGGGGAGCTGTTTTTT. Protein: CASSPDRHGAGELFF.

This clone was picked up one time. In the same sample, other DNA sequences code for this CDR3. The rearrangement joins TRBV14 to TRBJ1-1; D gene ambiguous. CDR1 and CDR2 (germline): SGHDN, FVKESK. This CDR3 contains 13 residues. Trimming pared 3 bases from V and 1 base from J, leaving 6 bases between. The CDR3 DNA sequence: TGTGCCAGCAGCCAGGGCAGGAACACTGAAGCTTTCTTT. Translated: CASSQGRNTEAFF.

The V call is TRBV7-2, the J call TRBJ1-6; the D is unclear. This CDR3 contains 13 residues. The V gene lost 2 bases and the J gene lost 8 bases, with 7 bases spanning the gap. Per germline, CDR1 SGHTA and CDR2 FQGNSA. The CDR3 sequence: CASSLTGYSPLHF. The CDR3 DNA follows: TGTGCCAGCAGCTTAACCGGTTATTCACCCCTCCACTTT.